The 5 T cell receptor beta chains listed next were all sequenced from one sample in a study of T cells in Graves' hyperthyroidism and ophthalmopathy. Amplified TCR beta CDR3 regions derived from RNA transcripts. TCR CDR3 underwent first-round RT-PCR with the HTBI primer set. Via MiXCR, TCRdb re-called the multiplex PCR reads, giving one row per CDR3 protein. The table includes 35,000 to 45,000 distinct CDR3 sequences, around 48% detected once. The sample comprised blood. The receptor set was obtained from a woman between 50 and 59 years old with Graves' hyperthyroidism that later progressed to Graves' ophthalmopathy.

Remarks on this clonotype: At one of its ends the junction is not consistent with the germline gene, which may arise from a read error. The gene calls are TRBV5-6 and TRBJ1-5; no definite D call. CDR3 size: 13 residues. Germline V gives CDR1 SGHDT, CDR2 YYEEEE. The CDR3 DNA reads TGTGCCAGCAGCTTGCAGCCTAGGGAGCCCCAGCACTTT. Protein: CASSLQPREPQHF.

This clonotype showed up many times. The CDR3 bases are TGTGCCAGCAGTGAGCGACAGGGTCGGAATTTCTTT. This sequence encodes CASSERQGRNFF. The chain employs TRBV2 and TRBJ1-1; 7 nucleotides line up with TRBD1. The CDR3 has 12 residues. The V gene's germline CDR1 is SNHLY and CDR2 FYNNEI. The trim removed 3 bases at V and 13 bases at J, leaving 8 bases unmatched.

Worth noting for this clonotype: A junction boundary mismatches the germline segment, possibly from a read error. The chain joins TRBV11-2 to TRBJ2-7, with 9 nucleotides matching TRBD1. CDR3 size: 14 residues. Per the germline V gene, CDR1 is SGHAT and CDR2 is FQNNGV. CDR3 sequence (DNA): TGTGCCAGTCAAAACAGGGGGCTTACCTACGAGCTGTACTTC. It codes for CASQNRGLTYELYF.

This chain connects TRBV29-1 to TRBJ2-7, with 10 bases identical to TRBD1. From germline, CDR1 is SQVTM and CDR2 ANQGSEA. The CDR3 consists of 14 residues. The V gene end was trimmed by 4 bases and the J gene end by 2 bases; junction bases not matched to a gene: 5. CDR3 nucleotides: TGCAGCGTTGCCCCGGGACAGGGGACCTACGAGCAGTACTTC. The encoded protein is CSVAPGQGTYEQYF.

The J gene is TRBJ2-2, the V gene TRBV5-1; TRBD1 might be the D (5 bases). Germline CDR1 SGHRS, CDR2 YFSETQ. V lost 5 bases, J lost 10 bases, and 18 bases lay in between. The CDR3 is made up of 14 amino acids. The CDR3 spells CASREDTAYVELFF. As DNA, the CDR3 is TGCGCCAGCAGAGAGGACACAGCCTACGTGGAGCTGTTTTTT.